The rows below give T cell receptor beta chains drawn from one sample of a study of neurological immune-mediated disorders. From the 5' RACE reads, TCRdb called clonotypes with MiXCR, one entry per CDR3 protein. The data hold tens of thousands of distinct CDR3 sequences, with about 15% observed a single time. Specimen: CD4+ T cells from blood. The receptor set was obtained from a woman in her sixties or seventies with HTLV-1-associated myelopathy (HAM/TSP). The CDR3 runs from the conserved cysteine through the conserved F or W. The order of the fields is V gene, J gene, CDR3 protein.

>TRBV20-1|TRBJ2-3
CSAIISDSTDTQYF
>TRBV20-1|TRBJ1-5
CSAEDRGPQHF
>TRBV5-1|TRBJ2-2
CASKSSGGENTGELFF
>TRBV20-1|TRBJ1-2
CSARDPGHFIGYTF
>TRBV21-1|TRBJ1-3
CATPAGTSGNTIYF
>TRBV12-3/TRBV12-4|TRBJ2-3
CASSALPTDTQYF
>TRBV15|TRBJ2-2
CATTPGVTGELFF
>TRBV6-5|TRBJ1-5
CASSSTYQVHSNQPQHF
>TRBV5-1|TRBJ2-1
CASSSGLGVNEQFF
>TRBV5-1|TRBJ2-3
CASSLSDPGTDTQYF
>TRBV11-2|TRBJ2-5
CASSFGLGLQETQYF
>TRBV5-1|TRBJ1-1
CASSLVRPDTEAFF
>TRBV2|TRBJ1-2
CASRRTTGTYGYTF
>TRBV14|TRBJ2-1
CASSLGDSSSYNEQFF
>TRBV12-3/TRBV12-4|TRBJ1-5
CASSDGQGPFSNQPQHF
>TRBV6-5|TRBJ2-5
CASSYSTQGRETQYF
>TRBV20-1|TRBJ2-3
CSAVTSGTDTQYF
>TRBV12-3/TRBV12-4|TRBJ1-2
CASSLGGDRTNYGYTF
>TRBV5-6|TRBJ2-1
CASASPGHLGGPSSYNEQFF
>TRBV11-2|TRBJ2-1
CASSSAGGAWNEQFF
>TRBV7-2|TRBJ2-3
CASSLVFTDTQYF
>TRBV12-3/TRBV12-4|TRBJ2-2
CASSINHPGELFF
>TRBV20-1|TRBJ1-4
CSARDHVGHNEKLFF
>TRBV29-1|TRBJ2-3
CSVVGGGWTHF
>TRBV20-1|TRBJ2-7
CSAFNPGQGGEQYF
>TRBV5-1|TRBJ1-1
CASSPGGNTEAFF
>TRBV20-1|TRBJ2-7
CSAWTGLYEQYF
>TRBV2|TRBJ2-5
CASTRRASGGETQYF
>TRBV7-3|TRBJ2-3
CASLRGARTDTQYF